The rows below give T cell receptor beta chains drawn from one sample of a study of T cells in Graves' hyperthyroidism and ophthalmopathy. TCRdb passed the multiplex PCR reads through MiXCR, listing each CDR3 protein once. The profile covers approximately 360,000 distinct CDR3 sequences, with roughly 14% appearing a single time and 28% taken by the ten largest. The material sequenced was blood. Receptors were obtained from a woman younger than 30 with Graves' hyperthyroidism that later progressed to Graves' ophthalmopathy. Each CDR3 is given with its conserved first and last residue. The D gene is left open where the match is weak. Size is omitted from some rows. Given values are once, few, many or a class for expanded clones.

D gene: NA
V gene: TRBV4-1
clone size: NA
J gene: TRBJ1-1
CDR3 protein: CASSQELSANTEAFF
CDR3 DNA: TGCGCCAGCAGCCAAGAACTTTCGGCGAACACTGAAGCTTTCTTT

D gene: NA
V gene: TRBV7-2
clone size: NA
J gene: TRBJ1-1
CDR3 protein: CASSLWGGARDTEAFF
CDR3 DNA: TGTGCCAGCAGCTTATGGGGGGGCGCGAGGGACACTGAAGCTTTCTTT

D gene: TRBD2
V gene: TRBV29-1
clone size: many
J gene: TRBJ2-7
CDR3 protein: CSVDGLAGGSSYEQYF
CDR3 DNA: TGCAGCGTTGACGGACTAGCGGGAGGGAGCTCCTACGAGCAGTACTTC

D gene: TRBD2
V gene: TRBV28
clone size: many
J gene: TRBJ2-1
CDR3 protein: CASSFPTKTGTSGSNEQFF
CDR3 DNA: TGTGCCAGCAGTTTCCCCACTAAAACCGGGACTAGCGGGAGCAATGAGCAGTTCTTC

D gene: TRBD1
V gene: TRBV28
clone size: once
J gene: TRBJ1-4
CDR3 protein: CASRSDRGANEKLFF
CDR3 DNA: TGTGCCAGCAGGTCCGACAGGGGGGCTAATGAAAAACTGTTTTTT

D gene: TRBD2
V gene: TRBV6-1
clone size: many
J gene: TRBJ2-1
CDR3 protein: CASSSILAGGSNEQFF
CDR3 DNA: TGTGCCAGCAGCTCCATCCTAGCGGGAGGGTCTAATGAGCAGTTCTTC

D gene: NA
V gene: TRBV11-2
clone size: few
J gene: TRBJ1-2
CDR3 protein: CASREAGRREVHGYTF
CDR3 DNA: TGTGCCAGCAGAGAAGCGGGACGGCGGGAAGTGCATGGCTACACCTTC

D gene: TRBD2
V gene: TRBV12-3/TRBV12-4
clone size: NA
J gene: TRBJ2-1
CDR3 protein: CASSFVPGPAGDDEQFF
CDR3 DNA: TGTGCCAGCAGTTTCGTTCCGGGACCAGCGGGAGACGATGAGCAGTTCTTC

D gene: NA
V gene: TRBV6-2/TRBV6-3
clone size: many
J gene: TRBJ2-1
CDR3 protein: CASSYSPGAYNEQFF
CDR3 DNA: TGTGCCAGCAGTTACAGTCCCGGGGCTTACAATGAGCAGTTCTTC

D gene: TRBD1
V gene: TRBV19
clone size: NA
J gene: TRBJ1-2
CDR3 protein: CASSDRGLGYTF
CDR3 DNA: TGTGCCAGTAGTGACAGGGGGCTCGGCTACACCTTC

D gene: NA
V gene: TRBV29-1
clone size: few
J gene: TRBJ2-1
CDR3 protein: CSVGGRTYNEQFF
CDR3 DNA: TGCAGCGTTGGTGGGAGGACCTACAATGAGCAGTTCTTC

D gene: TRBD1
V gene: TRBV20-1
clone size: many
J gene: TRBJ1-2
CDR3 protein: CSALDRVEGYTF
CDR3 DNA: TGCAGTGCTCTAGACAGGGTGGAGGGCTACACCTTC

D gene: NA
V gene: TRBV12-3/TRBV12-4
clone size: few
J gene: TRBJ2-7
CDR3 protein: CASSLAPGLEQYF
CDR3 DNA: TGTGCCAGCAGTTTAGCGCCAGGGTTGGAGCAGTACTTC

D gene: TRBD2
V gene: TRBV5-6
clone size: few
J gene: TRBJ2-5
CDR3 protein: CASSLEGTSGPAETQYF
CDR3 DNA: TGTGCCAGCAGCCTGGAAGGGACTAGCGGACCGGCGGAGACCCAGTACTTC

D gene: TRBD2
V gene: TRBV7-9
clone size: NA
J gene: TRBJ2-7
CDR3 protein: CASSLVSSGSNEQYF
CDR3 DNA: TGTGCCAGCAGCTTAGTATCTAGCGGGAGCAACGAGCAGTACTTC

D gene: NA
V gene: TRBV28
clone size: NA
J gene: TRBJ1-1
CDR3 protein: CASSLLGSGAFF
CDR3 DNA: TGTGCCAGCAGTTTATTAGGGTCGGGGGCTTTCTTT

D gene: NA
V gene: TRBV6-5
clone size: NA
J gene: TRBJ2-3
CDR3 protein: CASSYRFSSTDTQYF
CDR3 DNA: TGTGCCAGCAGTTACAGGTTTTCTAGCACAGATACGCAGTATTTT

D gene: NA
V gene: TRBV5-1
clone size: many
J gene: TRBJ2-2
CDR3 protein: CASSLASITGGELFF
CDR3 DNA: TGCGCCAGCAGCTTGGCTTCCATAACCGGCGGGGAGCTGTTTTTT

D gene: TRBD2
V gene: TRBV20-1
clone size: many
J gene: TRBJ2-1
CDR3 protein: CSARDGLAGDEQFF
CDR3 DNA: TGCAGTGCTAGAGACGGACTAGCGGGAGATGAGCAGTTCTTC

D gene: TRBD1
V gene: TRBV6-1
clone size: NA
J gene: TRBJ1-2
CDR3 protein: CASRPGTGSYTF
CDR3 DNA: TGTGCCAGCAGACCCGGGACAGGCTCCTACACCTTC

D gene: TRBD1
V gene: TRBV27
clone size: NA
J gene: TRBJ1-2
CDR3 protein: CASSFKGAGNYGYTF
CDR3 DNA: TGTGCCAGCAGTTTTAAGGGGGCAGGAAACTATGGCTACACCTTC

D gene: TRBD2
V gene: TRBV18
clone size: many
J gene: TRBJ2-2
CDR3 protein: CASSPTSGTWTGELFF
CDR3 DNA: TGTGCCAGCTCACCAACTAGCGGGACCTGGACCGGGGAGCTGTTTTTT

D gene: NA
V gene: TRBV7-9
clone size: few
J gene: TRBJ2-5
CDR3 protein: CASSLRANQETQYF
CDR3 DNA: TGTGCCAGCAGCTTACGCGCGAACCAAGAGACCCAGTACTTC

D gene: NA
V gene: TRBV20-1
clone size: many
J gene: TRBJ2-7
CDR3 protein: CSARPVLSYEQYF
CDR3 DNA: TGCAGTGCTAGACCCGTACTCTCCTACGAGCAGTACTTC

D gene: TRBD2
V gene: TRBV7-9
clone size: many
J gene: TRBJ2-5
CDR3 protein: CASSLGILAGMRETQYF
CDR3 DNA: TGTGCCAGCAGCTTAGGAATACTAGCGGGAATGAGAGAGACCCAGTACTTC

D gene: NA
V gene: TRBV11-3
clone size: NA
J gene: TRBJ2-5
CDR3 protein: CASSLDGRQETQYF
CDR3 DNA: TGTGCCAGCAGCTTAGATGGACGGCAAGAGACCCAGTACTTC

D gene: NA
V gene: TRBV18
clone size: many
J gene: TRBJ1-2
CDR3 protein: CASSPSGAHGYTF
CDR3 DNA: TGTGCCAGCTCACCCTCAGGGGCCCATGGCTACACCTTC

D gene: NA
V gene: TRBV6-1
clone size: few
J gene: TRBJ2-1
CDR3 protein: CASRAVTGNEQFF
CDR3 DNA: TGTGCCAGCAGGGCCGTTACAGGGAATGAGCAGTTCTTC